The 15 T cell receptor beta chains below all came from one sample that was sequenced in a study of cytomegalovirus exposure and HLA in healthy donors. Both 60 Vbeta primers and 13 Jbeta primers went into the PCR. Some clones are missing from TCRdb's copy, which holds only in-frame ones; the method was immunoSEQ multiplex PCR. The profile shows over 150,000 clones, about 71% of them singletons. Sample: PBMCs. The receptors were gathered from a woman in her forties in good health and CMV-seropositive.

The rearrangement joins TRBV7-9 to TRBJ2-5; D possibly corresponds to TRBD1 (7 bases). Germline values: CDR1 SEHNR, CDR2 FQNEAQ (reference sequence). This CDR3 region has 12 residues. Trimming removed 7 bases at V and 4 bases at J, with 10 bases between. CDR3 sequence (DNA): TGTGCCAGCACTCAGGGGGGAGAGACCCAGTACTTC. This gives the protein CASTQGGETQYF.

This rearrangement joins TRBV10-3 to TRBJ1-6; D unclear. This CDR3 is 16 amino acids long. CDR1 ENHRY and CDR2 SYGVKD come from the germline V gene. V dropped 0 bases and J dropped 8 bases, with 14 bases sitting between them. Here the CDR3 reads CAISESTREDDSPLHF. The CDR3 DNA reads TGTGCCATCAGTGAGTCGACGAGGGAAGACGATTCACCCCTCCACTTT.

There are a few counts of this clone. The rearrangement uses TRBV5-4 and TRBJ2-1; the D gene is possibly TRBD2 (6 bases). The CDR3 has 16 residues. Trimming took 0 bases from V and 0 from J, leaving 10 bases between them. Germline V gives CDR1 SGHNT, CDR2 YYREEE (reference sequence). This CDR3 reads CASSLASTSSYNEQFF. CDR3 in DNA: TGTGCCAGCAGCTTGGCCTCGACTAGCTCCTACAATGAGCAGTTCTTC. Combining the CDR3 with reference TRBV5-4 and TRBJ2-1 gives the whole variable domain ETGVTQSPTHLIKTRGQQVTLRCSSQSGHNTVSWYQQALGQGPQFIFQYYREEENGRGNFPPRFSGLQFPNYSSELNVNALELDDSALYLCASSLASTSSYNEQFFGPGTRLTVL.

In this sample, this clone turned up once. The V call is TRBV27, the J call TRBJ1-1; D is ambiguous. V lost 3 bases to trimming and J lost 6 bases, with 8 bases between them. The germline gives CDR1 MNHEY, CDR2 SMNVEV (reference sequence). This CDR3 has 12 amino acids. In nucleotides, the CDR3 is TGTGCCAGCAGTTTGGGAGGTGCTGAAGCTTTCTTT. This translates into CASSLGGAEAFF.

The chain joins TRBV6-5 to TRBJ2-7, with 10 bases aligning to TRBD1. From germline, CDR1 is MNHEY and CDR2 SVGAGI. This CDR3 has 14 residues. The V and J ends lost 2 bases and 5 bases, in that order; junction bases with no gene match: 3. The CDR3 sequence: CASSYGTGAHEQYF. The CDR3, as DNA: TGTGCCAGCAGTTACGGGACAGGGGCCCACGAGCAGTACTTC.

The chain links TRBV5-1 to TRBJ1-2, with TRBD1 matching 7 bases. There are 14 residues in the CDR3. Germline V gives CDR1 SGHRS, CDR2 YFSETQ. V was clipped by 4 bases and J by 4 bases; unmatched bases: 7. The CDR3 coding sequence is TGCGCCAGCAGCCCGGGACAGCTATTCTATGGCTACACCTTC. Encoded protein: CASSPGQLFYGYTF. The entire variable domain, with the rest obtained from reference TRBV5-1 and TRBJ1-2, is as follows: KAGVTQTPRYLIKTRGQQVTLSCSPISGHRSVSWYQQTPGQGLQFLFEYFSETQRNKGNFPGRFSGRQFSNSRSEMNVSTLELGDSALYLCASSPGQLFYGYTFGSGTRLTVV.

The rearrangement uses TRBV6-4 and TRBJ2-4; 7 bases align to TRBD1. The CDR3 spans 15 residues. The V and J ends lost 7 bases and 1 base, in that order; junction bases with no gene match: 7. Germline V lookup: CDR1 MRHNA, CDR2 SNTAGT. CDR3 coding DNA: TGTGCCAGCAACGAGGGGGCGCAGGCCAAAAACATTCAGTACTTC. Its protein is CASNEGAQAKNIQYF.

This clone was counted a few times. The rearrangement joins TRBV7-2 to TRBJ2-7; unclear D gene. There are 13 residues in the CDR3. V was pared by 6 bases and J by 4 bases, with 13 bases between. The V gene's germline CDR1 is SGHTA and CDR2 FQGNSA. DNA of the CDR3: TGTGCCAGCAGTTCACTATTCTATTACGAGCAGTACTTC. It specifies CASSSLFYYEQYF.

The rearrangement links TRBV2 to TRBJ2-5; a possible D gene is TRBD1 (6 bases). V lost 10 bases, J lost 4 bases, and 22 bases lay in between. Germline lookup yields CDR1 SNHLY and CDR2 FYNNEI. The CDR3 extends over 15 amino acids. CDR3 residues: CATARTGYRAETQYF. CDR3 DNA: TGTGCCACCGCGAGAACAGGGTATCGGGCAGAGACCCAGTACTTC.

The count of this clone is one. CDR3 sequence: CASRGQFGAPLHF. CDR3 bases: TGTGCCAGCAGGGGACAGTTCGGTGCTCCCCTCCACTTT. V is TRBV2 and J is TRBJ1-6, with TRBD1 matching 7 bases. The CDR3 covers 13 residues. Germline V gives CDR1 SNHLY, CDR2 FYNNEI. Trimming took 6 bases from V and 13 from J; bases not matched to a gene: 9.

V is TRBV4-1 and J is TRBJ2-7; 9 bases fit TRBD1. The CDR3 contains 15 residues. The germline V gene encodes CDR1 MGHRA and CDR2 YSYEKL. With 3 bases clipped from V and 0 bases from J, the junction kept 3 bases outside the gene matches. The CDR3, as DNA: TGCGCCAGCAGCCAGACGGGACAGGGCTCCTACGAGCAGTACTTC. Its translation: CASSQTGQGSYEQYF.

The chain uses TRBV13 and TRBJ2-1; 7 bases map to TRBD2. Germline V lookup: CDR1 PRHDT, CDR2 FYEKMQ (reference sequence). This CDR3 contains 13 residues. Trimming removed 5 bases from V and 12 bases from J; junction bases left unmatched: 10. In DNA, the CDR3 is TGTGCCAGCAGCCTAAACCGGGACTACTCGCAGTTCTTC. Protein sequence: CASSLNRDYSQFF.

In its sample, this clone was seen a few times. The rearrangement uses TRBV5-1 and TRBJ2-1, with TRBD2 identical over 8 bases. The germline V gene encodes CDR1 SGHRS and CDR2 YFSETQ. With V trimmed by 4 bases and J by 7 bases, 10 bases remained unmatched. This CDR3 is built from 15 residues. The CDR3 DNA is TGCGCCAGCAGCGGCAACAGCGGGAGAAATAATGAGCAGTTCTTC. Translation gives CASSGNSGRNNEQFF.

The chain has TRBV28 and TRBJ1-4, with a tentative D call TRBD1 (6 bases). The CDR3 totals 14 residues. V lost 5 bases and J 8 bases, leaving 15 bases between the germline ends. CDR1 is MDHEN, CDR2 SYDVKM, per germline. DNA of the CDR3: TGTGCCAGCAGTGAAACTTCCAGGGGCGAAAAACTGTTTTTT. Encoded protein: CASSETSRGEKLFF.

The chain links TRBV19 to TRBJ2-7; TRBD1 matches 9 bases. V lost 5 bases and J lost 4; bases outside the gene matches: 3. Germline CDR1 and CDR2: LNHDA and SQIVND (reference sequence). The CDR3 spans 13 residues. The CDR3 nucleotides are TGTGCCAGTAGTCGACAGGGGGTGTACGAGCAGTACTTC. Its protein product is CASSRQGVYEQYF.